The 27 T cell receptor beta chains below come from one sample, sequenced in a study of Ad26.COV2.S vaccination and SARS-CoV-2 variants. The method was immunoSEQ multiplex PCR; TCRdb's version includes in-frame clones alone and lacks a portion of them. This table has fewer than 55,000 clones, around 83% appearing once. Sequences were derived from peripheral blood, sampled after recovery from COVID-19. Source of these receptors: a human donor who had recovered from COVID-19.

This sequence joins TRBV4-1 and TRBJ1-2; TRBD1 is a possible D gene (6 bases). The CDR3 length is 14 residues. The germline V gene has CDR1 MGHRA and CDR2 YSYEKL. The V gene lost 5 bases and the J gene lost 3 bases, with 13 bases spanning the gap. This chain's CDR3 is CASSSPGGDYGYTF. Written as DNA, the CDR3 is TGCGCCAGCAGCTCCCCGGGGGGCGACTATGGCTACACCTTC.

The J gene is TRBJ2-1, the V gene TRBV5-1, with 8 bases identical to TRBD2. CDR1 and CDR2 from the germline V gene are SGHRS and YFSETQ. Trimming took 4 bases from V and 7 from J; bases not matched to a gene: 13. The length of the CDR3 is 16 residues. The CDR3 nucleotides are TGCGCCAGCAGCCTGGAGTTCGGGGGGGCCGTGAATGAGCAGTTCTTC. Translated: CASSLEFGGAVNEQFF.

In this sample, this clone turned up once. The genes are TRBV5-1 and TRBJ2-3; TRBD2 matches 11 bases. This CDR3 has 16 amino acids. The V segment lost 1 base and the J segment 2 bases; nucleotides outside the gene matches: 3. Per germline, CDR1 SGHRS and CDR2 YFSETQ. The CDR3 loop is CASSLLGLAVTDTQYF. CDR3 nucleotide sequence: TGCGCCAGCAGCTTGTTGGGACTAGCGGTCACAGATACGCAGTATTTT.

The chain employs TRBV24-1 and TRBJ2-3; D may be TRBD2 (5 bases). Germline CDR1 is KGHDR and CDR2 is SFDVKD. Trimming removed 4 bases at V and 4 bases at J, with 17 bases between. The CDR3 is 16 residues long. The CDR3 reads CATSDPSGKTSDTQYF. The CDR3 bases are TGTGCCACCAGTGACCCCTCCGGGAAGACTTCAGATACGCAGTATTTT.

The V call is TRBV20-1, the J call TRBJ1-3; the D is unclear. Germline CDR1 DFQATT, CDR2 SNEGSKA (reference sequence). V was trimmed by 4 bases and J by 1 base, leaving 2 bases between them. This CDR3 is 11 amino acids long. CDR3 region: CSATSGNTIYF. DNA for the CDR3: TGCAGTGCTACGTCTGGAAACACCATATATTTT.

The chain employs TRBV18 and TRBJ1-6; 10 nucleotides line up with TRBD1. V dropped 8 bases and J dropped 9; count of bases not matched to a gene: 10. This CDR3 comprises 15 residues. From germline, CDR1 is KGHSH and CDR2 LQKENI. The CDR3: CASRPGTGVISPLHF. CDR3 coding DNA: TGTGCCAGCCGACCCGGGACAGGGGTAATTTCACCCCTCCACTTT.

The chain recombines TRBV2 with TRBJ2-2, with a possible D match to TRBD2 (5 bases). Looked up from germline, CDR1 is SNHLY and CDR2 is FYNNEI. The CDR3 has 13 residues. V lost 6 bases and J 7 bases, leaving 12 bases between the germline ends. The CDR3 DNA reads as TGTGCCAGCAGCGGGGAGTGGGTCGGGGAGCTGTTTTTT. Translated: CASSGEWVGELFF.

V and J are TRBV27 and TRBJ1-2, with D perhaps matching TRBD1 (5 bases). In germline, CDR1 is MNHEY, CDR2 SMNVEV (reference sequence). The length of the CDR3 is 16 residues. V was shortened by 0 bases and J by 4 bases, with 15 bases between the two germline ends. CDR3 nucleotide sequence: TGTGCCAGCAGTTTATCTGGGGACCCCCGGAGCTATGGCTACACCTTC. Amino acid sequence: CASSLSGDPRSYGYTF.

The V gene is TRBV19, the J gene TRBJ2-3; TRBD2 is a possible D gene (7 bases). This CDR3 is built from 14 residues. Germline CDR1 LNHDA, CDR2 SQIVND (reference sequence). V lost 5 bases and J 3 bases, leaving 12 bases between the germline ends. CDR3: CASSQGGGTDTQYF. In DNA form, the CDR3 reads TGTGCCAGTAGTCAAGGGGGAGGGACAGATACGCAGTATTTT.

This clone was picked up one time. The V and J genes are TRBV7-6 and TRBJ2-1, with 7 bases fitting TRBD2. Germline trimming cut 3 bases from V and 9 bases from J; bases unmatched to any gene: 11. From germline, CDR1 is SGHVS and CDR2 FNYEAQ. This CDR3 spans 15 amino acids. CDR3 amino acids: CASSFGGSLGSEQFF. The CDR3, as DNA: TGTGCCAGCAGCTTCGGGGGGTCACTAGGAAGTGAGCAGTTCTTC.

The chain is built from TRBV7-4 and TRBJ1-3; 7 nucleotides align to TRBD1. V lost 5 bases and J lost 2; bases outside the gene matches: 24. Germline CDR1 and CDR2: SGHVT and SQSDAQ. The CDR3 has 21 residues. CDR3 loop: CASSLPDRVSRSIFAGNTIYF. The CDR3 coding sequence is TGTGCCAGCAGCCTACCCGACAGGGTGAGTAGGTCAATATTTGCTGGAAACACCATATATTTT.

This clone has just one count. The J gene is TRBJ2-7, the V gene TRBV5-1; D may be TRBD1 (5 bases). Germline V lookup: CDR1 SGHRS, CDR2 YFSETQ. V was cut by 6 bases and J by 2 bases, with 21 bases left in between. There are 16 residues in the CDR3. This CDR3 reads CASTFGALDGTYEQYF. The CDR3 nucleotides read TGCGCCAGCACCTTTGGGGCCTTGGATGGTACCTACGAGCAGTACTTC.

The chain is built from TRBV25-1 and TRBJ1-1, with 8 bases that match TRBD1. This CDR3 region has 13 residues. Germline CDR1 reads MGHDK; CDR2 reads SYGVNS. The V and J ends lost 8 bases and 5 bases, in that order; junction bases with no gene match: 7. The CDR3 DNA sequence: TGTGCCAGCGGGGACAGGACAAGTACTGAAGCTTTCTTT. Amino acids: CASGDRTSTEAFF.

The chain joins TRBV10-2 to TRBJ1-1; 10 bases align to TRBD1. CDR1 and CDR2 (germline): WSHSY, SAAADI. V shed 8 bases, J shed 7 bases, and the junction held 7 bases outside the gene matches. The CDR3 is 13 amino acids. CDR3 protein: CASSLTGGFEAFF. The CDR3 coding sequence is TGCGCCAGCTCCCTGACAGGGGGCTTTGAAGCTTTCTTT.

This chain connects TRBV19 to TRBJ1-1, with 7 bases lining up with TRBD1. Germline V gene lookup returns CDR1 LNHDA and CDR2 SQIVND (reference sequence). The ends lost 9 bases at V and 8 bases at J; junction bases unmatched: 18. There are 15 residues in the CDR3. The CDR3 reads CASDSVRRGEREAFF. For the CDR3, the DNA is TGTGCCAGCGATTCAGTACGCAGGGGGGAAAGGGAAGCTTTCTTT.

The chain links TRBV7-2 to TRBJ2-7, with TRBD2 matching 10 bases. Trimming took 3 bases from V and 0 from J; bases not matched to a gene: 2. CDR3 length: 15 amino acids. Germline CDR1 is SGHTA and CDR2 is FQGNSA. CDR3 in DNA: TGTGCCAGCAGCTTTGCTAGCGGGGGCTCCTACGAGCAGTACGTC. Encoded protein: CASSFASGGSYEQYV.

The CDR3 bases are TGCAGCGTTGTCCGGAGGGGGGACGCTGGAAACACCATATATTTT. Encoded protein: CSVVRRGDAGNTIYF. The J gene is TRBJ1-3, the V gene TRBV29-1; TRBD1 is a possible D gene (6 bases). Trimming took off 4 bases at V and 2 bases at J, with 15 bases between the two ends. Germline V gene lookup returns CDR1 SQVTM and CDR2 ANQGSEA. The CDR3 loop spans 15 amino acids.

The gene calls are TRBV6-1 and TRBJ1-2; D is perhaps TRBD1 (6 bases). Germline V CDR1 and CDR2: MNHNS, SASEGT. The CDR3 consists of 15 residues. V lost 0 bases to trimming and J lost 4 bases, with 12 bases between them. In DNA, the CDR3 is TGTGCCAGCAGTGAAGCGCCAGGGGACGGCTATGGCTACACCTTC. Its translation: CASSEAPGDGYGYTF.

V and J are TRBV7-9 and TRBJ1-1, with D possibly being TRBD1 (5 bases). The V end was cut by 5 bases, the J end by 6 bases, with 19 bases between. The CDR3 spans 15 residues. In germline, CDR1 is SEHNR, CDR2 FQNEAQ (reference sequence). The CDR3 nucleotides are TGTGCCAGCAGCCCTCCTGGGGGGTGGGGGGCTGAAGCTTTCTTT. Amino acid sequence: CASSPPGGWGAEAFF.

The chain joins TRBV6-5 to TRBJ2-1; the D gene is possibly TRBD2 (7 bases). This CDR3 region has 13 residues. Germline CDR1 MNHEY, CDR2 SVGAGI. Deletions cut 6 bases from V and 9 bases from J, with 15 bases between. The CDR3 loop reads CASSLGGGSEQFF. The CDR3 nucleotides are TGTGCCAGCAGCTTAGGGGGGGGCAGTGAGCAGTTCTTC.

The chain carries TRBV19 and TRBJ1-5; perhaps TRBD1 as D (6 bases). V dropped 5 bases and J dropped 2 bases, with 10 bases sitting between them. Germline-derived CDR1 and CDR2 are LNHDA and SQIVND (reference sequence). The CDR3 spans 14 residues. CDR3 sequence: CASSYREGNQPQHF. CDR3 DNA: TGTGCCAGTAGTTACAGGGAGGGCAATCAGCCCCAGCATTTT.

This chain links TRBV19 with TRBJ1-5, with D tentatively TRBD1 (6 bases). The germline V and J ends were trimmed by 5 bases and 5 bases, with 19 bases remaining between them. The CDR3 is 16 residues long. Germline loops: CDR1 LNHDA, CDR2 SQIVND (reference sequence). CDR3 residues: CASSFWTEVVDQPQHF. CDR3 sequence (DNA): TGTGCCAGTAGTTTTTGGACAGAAGTTGTGGATCAGCCCCAGCATTTT.

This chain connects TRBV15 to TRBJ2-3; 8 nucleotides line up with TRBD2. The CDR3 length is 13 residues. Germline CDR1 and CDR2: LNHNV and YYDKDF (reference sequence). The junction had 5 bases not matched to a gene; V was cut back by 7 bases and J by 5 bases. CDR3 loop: CATNGLAGDTQYF. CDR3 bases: TGTGCCACCAATGGACTAGCAGGAGATACGCAGTATTTT. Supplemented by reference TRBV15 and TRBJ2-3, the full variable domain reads DAMVIQNPRYQVTQFGKPVTLSCSQTLNHNVMYWYQQKSSQAPKLLFHYYDKDFNNEADTPDNFQSRRPNTSFCFLDIRSPGLGDTAMYLCATNGLAGDTQYFGPGTRLTVL.

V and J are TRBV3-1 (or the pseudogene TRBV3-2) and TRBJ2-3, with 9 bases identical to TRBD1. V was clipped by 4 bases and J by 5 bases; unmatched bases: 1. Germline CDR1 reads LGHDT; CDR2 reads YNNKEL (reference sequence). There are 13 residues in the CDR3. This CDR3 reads CASSRDRVDTQYF. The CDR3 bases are TGTGCCAGCAGCCGGGACAGGGTAGATACGCAGTATTTT.

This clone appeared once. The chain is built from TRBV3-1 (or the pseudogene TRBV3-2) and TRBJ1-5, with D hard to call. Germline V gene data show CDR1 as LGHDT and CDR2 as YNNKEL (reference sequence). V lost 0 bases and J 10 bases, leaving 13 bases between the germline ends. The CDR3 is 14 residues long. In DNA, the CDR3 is TGTGCCAGCAGCCAAGACACGCACCTAGTTCCCCAGCATTTT. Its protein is CASSQDTHLVPQHF.

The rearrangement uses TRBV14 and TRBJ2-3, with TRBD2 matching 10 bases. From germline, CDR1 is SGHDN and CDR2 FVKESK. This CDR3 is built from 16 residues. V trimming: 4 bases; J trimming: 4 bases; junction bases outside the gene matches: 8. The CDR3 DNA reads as TGTGCCAGCAGCCCTCTAGCGGGAGTGGAGGCAGATACGCAGTATTTT. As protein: CASSPLAGVEADTQYF.

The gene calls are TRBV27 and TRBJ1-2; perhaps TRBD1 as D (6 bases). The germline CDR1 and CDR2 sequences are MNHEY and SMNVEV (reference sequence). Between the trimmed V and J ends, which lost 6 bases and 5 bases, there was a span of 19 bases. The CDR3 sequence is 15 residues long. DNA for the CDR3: TGTGCCAGCAGCTACAGGGCCCACCAACGATATGGCTACACCTTC. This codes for CASSYRAHQRYGYTF.